This entry lists 9 T cell receptor beta chains sequenced from one sample in a study of PD-1 blockade in classical Hodgkin lymphoma. The table came from immunoSEQ multiplex PCR; TCRdb's copy has only in-frame clones and leaves some out. The profile shows about 94,000 clones, 75% to 90% of them singletons. Exposure to brentuximab vedotin varied, and each patient had relapsed following autologous stem cell transplantation. The material sequenced was peripheral blood mononuclear cells (PBMCs), taken before the second cycle of nivolumab. Every receptor here comes from a human donor with classical Hodgkin lymphoma.

The rearrangement links TRBV6-5 to TRBJ2-5; 11 nucleotides align to TRBD1. The V and J ends lost 6 bases and 5 bases, in that order; junction bases with no gene match: 8. CDR1 and CDR2 from the germline V gene are MNHEY and SVGAGI. CDR3 length equals 15 residues. CDR3 nucleotide sequence: TGTGCCAGCAGGCCCCGGACAGGGGGCCGGGAGACCCAGTACTTC. This codes for CASRPRTGGRETQYF.

The chain links TRBV7-2 to TRBJ1-5; 7 bases align to TRBD1. The CDR3 totals 13 residues. Germline CDR1 and CDR2: SGHTA and FQGNSA. V was pared by 4 bases and J by 7 bases, with 4 bases of the junction left unmatched. CDR3 nucleotide sequence: TGTGCCAGCAGCTCCGGACAGGCACAGCCCCAGCATTTT. Residues: CASSSGQAQPQHF.

V and J are TRBV6-5 and TRBJ2-7; possibly TRBD2 for D (5 bases). V was pared by 3 bases and J by 0 bases, with 15 bases between. Germline values: CDR1 MNHEY, CDR2 SVGAGI. CDR3 length: 16 residues. CDR3 sequence reads: CASSYSEVAFSYEQYF. CDR3 nucleotide sequence: TGTGCCAGCAGTTATTCGGAGGTCGCCTTCTCCTACGAGCAGTACTTC.

This chain links TRBV11-3 with TRBJ2-1; 10 bases match TRBD2. This CDR3 is 15 amino acids long. V was pared by 6 bases and J by 9 bases, with 11 bases of the junction left unmatched. The germline gives CDR1 SGHNT, CDR2 YENEEA. CDR3 residues: CASSVVAGGGIEQFF. The CDR3 coding sequence is TGTGCCAGCAGTGTGGTAGCGGGGGGAGGTATTGAGCAGTTCTTC.

The genes are TRBV12-5 and TRBJ2-2, with no clear D. Germline CDR1 LGHNT, CDR2 FRNRAP. V lost 1 base and J 4 bases, leaving 16 bases between the germline ends. The CDR3 sequence is 17 residues long. The CDR3 region is CASGLAVGQPSTGELFF. In DNA, the CDR3 is TGTGCTAGTGGTTTGGCCGTCGGGCAGCCCAGCACCGGGGAGCTGTTTTTT.

DNA for the CDR3: TGTGCCAGCAGCGCTAGCGGGAGCACAGATACGCAGTATTTT. Translation gives CASSASGSTDTQYF. This chain joins TRBV9 and TRBJ2-3, with 8 bases fitting TRBD2. CDR1 SGDLS and CDR2 YYNGEE come from the germline V gene. After removal of 3 bases from V and 0 bases from J, the junction contained 0 bases not matched to a gene. The CDR3 is 14 residues long.

The chain is built from TRBV6-1 and TRBJ2-1, with 8 nucleotides matching TRBD2. CDR1 is MNHNS, CDR2 SASEGT, per germline. Unmatched junction bases numbered 4, after V lost 10 bases and J lost 8 bases. This CDR3 is built from 11 residues. Here the CDR3 reads CATGRADEQFF. For the CDR3, the DNA is TGTGCCACCGGGAGGGCCGATGAGCAGTTCTTC.

The V call is TRBV27, the J call TRBJ1-2, with D possibly matching TRBD1 (6 bases). CDR1 and CDR2 from the germline V gene are MNHEY and SMNVEV (reference sequence). The CDR3 runs 14 residues. Trimming pared 2 bases from V and 2 bases from J, leaving 9 bases between. CDR3 sequence reads: CASSLTGQNYGYTF. As DNA, the CDR3 is TGTGCCAGCAGTTTAACCGGACAGAACTATGGCTACACCTTC.

This sequence joins TRBV6-1 and TRBJ2-7; D remains unclear. Germline V gives CDR1 MNHNS, CDR2 SASEGT. The V gene lost 5 bases and the J gene lost 0 bases, with 5 bases spanning the gap. This CDR3 spans 12 amino acids. The CDR3 DNA reads as TGTGCCAGCAGTCTTGGCTCCTACGAGCAGTACTTC. Protein product: CASSLGSYEQYF.